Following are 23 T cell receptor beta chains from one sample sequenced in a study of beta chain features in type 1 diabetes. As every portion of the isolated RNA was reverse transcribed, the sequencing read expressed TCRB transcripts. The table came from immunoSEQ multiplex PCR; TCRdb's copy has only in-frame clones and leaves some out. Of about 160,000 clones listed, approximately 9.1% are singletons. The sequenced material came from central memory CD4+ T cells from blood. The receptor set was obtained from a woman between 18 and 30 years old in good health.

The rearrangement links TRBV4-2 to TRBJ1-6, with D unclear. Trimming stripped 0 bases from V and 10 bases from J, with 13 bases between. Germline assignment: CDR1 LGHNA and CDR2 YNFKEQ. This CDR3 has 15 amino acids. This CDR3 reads CASSQERGNDSPLHF. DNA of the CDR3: TGTGCCAGCAGCCAAGAACGAGGAAATGACTCACCCCTCCACTTT.

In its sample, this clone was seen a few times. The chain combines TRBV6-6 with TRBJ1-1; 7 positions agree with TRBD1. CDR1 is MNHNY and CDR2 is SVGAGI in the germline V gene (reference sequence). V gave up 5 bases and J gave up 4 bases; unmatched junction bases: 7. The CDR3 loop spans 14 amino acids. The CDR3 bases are TGTGCCAGCAGTCCCCCCACAGGGGTCACTGAAGCTTTCTTT. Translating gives CASSPPTGVTEAFF.

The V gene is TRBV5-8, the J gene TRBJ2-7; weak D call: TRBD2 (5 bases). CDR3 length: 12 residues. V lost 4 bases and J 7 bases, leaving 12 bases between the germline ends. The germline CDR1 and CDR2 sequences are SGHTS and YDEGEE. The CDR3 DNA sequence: TGTGCCAGCAGCCCCCGGACGGGGGAGCAGTACTTC. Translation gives CASSPRTGEQYF.

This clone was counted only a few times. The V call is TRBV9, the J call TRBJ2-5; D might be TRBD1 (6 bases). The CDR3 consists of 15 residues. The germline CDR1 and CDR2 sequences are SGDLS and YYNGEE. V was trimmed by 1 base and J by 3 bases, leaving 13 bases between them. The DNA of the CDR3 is TGTGCCAGCAGCGTATCCCTCCGGACAGAAGAGACCCAGTACTTC. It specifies CASSVSLRTEETQYF. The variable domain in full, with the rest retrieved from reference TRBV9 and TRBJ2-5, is DSGVTQTPKHLITATGQRVTLRCSPRSGDLSVYWYQQSLDQGLQFLIQYYNGEERAKGNILERFSAQQFPDLHSELNLSSLELGDSALYFCASSVSLRTEETQYFGPGTRLLVL.

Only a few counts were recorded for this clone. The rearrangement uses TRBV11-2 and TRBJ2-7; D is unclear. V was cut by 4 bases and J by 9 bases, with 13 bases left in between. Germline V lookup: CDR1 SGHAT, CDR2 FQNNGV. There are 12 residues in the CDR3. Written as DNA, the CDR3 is TGTGCCAGCAGCTCCCCTACCTCCCCGCAGTACTTC. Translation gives CASSSPTSPQYF.

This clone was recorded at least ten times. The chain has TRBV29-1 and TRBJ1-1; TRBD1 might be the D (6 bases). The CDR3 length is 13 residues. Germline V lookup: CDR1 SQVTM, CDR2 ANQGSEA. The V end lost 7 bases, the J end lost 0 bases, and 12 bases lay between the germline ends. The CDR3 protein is CSATGKLNTEAFF. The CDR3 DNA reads TGCAGCGCCACAGGGAAATTGAACACTGAAGCTTTCTTT.

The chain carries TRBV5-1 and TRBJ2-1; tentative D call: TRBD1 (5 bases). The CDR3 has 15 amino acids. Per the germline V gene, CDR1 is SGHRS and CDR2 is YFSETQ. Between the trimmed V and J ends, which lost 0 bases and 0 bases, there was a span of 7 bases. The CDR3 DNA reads TGCGCCAGCAGCTTGGATGACAGCTCCTACAATGAGCAGTTCTTC. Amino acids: CASSLDDSSYNEQFF.

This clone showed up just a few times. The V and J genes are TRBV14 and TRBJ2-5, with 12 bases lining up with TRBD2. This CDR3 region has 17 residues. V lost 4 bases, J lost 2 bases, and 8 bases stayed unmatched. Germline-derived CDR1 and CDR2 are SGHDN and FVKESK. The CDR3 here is CASSLMTSGSRQETQYF. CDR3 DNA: TGTGCCAGCAGCCTTATGACTAGCGGGAGTAGACAAGAGACCCAGTACTTC. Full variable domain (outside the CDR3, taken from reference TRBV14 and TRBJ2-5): EAGVTQFPSHSVIEKGQTVTLRCDPISGHDNLYWYRRVMGKEIKFLLHFVKESKQDESGMPNNRFLAERTGGTYSTLKVQPAELEDSGVYFCASSLMTSGSRQETQYFGPGTRLLVL.

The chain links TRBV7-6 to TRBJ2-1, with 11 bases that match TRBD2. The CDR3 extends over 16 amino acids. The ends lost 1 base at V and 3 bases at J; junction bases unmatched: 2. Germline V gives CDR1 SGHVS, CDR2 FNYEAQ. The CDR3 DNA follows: TGTGCCAGCAGCTTAGTAGGGACTAGCGGCTACAATGAGCAGTTCTTC. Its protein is CASSLVGTSGYNEQFF. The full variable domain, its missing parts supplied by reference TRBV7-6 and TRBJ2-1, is GAGVSQSPRYKVTKRGQDVALRCDPISGHVSLYWYRQALGQGPEFLTYFNYEAQQDKSGLPNDRFSAERPEGSISTLTIQRTEQRDSAMYRCASSLVGTSGYNEQFFGPGTRLTVL.

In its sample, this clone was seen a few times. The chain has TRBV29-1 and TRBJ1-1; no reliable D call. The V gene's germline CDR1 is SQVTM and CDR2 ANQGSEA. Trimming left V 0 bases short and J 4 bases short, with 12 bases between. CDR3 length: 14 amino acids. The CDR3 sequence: CSVEDSYRGTEAFF. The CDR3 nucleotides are TGCAGCGTTGAAGATTCATACCGGGGCACTGAAGCTTTCTTT. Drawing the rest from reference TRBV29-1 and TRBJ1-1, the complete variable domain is SAVISQKPSRDICQRGTSLTIQCQVDSQVTMMFWYRQQPGQSLTLIATANQGSEATYESGFVIDKFPISRPNLTFSTLTVSNMSPEDSSIYLCSVEDSYRGTEAFFGQGTRLTVV.

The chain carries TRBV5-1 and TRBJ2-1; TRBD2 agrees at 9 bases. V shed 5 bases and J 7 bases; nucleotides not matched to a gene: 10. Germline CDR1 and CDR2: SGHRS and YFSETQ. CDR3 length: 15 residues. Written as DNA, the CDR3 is TGCGCCAGCAGGCCAGAACTAGCGGGTCAGAATGAGCAGTTCTTC. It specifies CASRPELAGQNEQFF.

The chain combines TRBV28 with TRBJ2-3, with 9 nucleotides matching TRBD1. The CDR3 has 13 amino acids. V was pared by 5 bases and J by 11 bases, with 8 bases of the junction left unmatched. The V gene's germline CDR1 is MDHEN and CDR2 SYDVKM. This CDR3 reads CASSVPGQGEQYF. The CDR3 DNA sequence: TGTGCCAGCAGTGTACCGGGACAGGGTGAGCAGTATTTT. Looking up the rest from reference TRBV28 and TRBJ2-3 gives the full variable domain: DVKVTQSSRYLVKRTGEKVFLECVQDMDHENMFWYRQDPGLGLRLIYFSYDVKMKEKGDIPEGYSVSREKKERFSLILESASTNQTSMYLCASSVPGQGEQYFGPGTRLTVL.

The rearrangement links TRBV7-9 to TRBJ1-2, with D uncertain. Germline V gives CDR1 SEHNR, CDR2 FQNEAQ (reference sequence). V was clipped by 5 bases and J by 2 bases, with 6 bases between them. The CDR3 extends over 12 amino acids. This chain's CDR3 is CASSRENYGYTF. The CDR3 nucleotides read TGTGCCAGCAGCAGAGAGAACTATGGCTACACCTTC.

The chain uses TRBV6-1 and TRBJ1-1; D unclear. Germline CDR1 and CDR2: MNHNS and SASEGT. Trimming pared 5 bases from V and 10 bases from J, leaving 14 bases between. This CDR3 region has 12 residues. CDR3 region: CASSNRIGGAFF. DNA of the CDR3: TGTGCCAGCAGTAATAGGATTGGAGGAGCTTTCTTT.

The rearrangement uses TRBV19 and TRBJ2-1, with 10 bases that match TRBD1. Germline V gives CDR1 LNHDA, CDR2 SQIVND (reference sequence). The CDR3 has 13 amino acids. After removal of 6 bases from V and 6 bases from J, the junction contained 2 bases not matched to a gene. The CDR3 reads CASRRTGGNEQFF. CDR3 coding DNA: TGTGCCAGTAGGAGGACAGGGGGCAATGAGCAGTTCTTC.

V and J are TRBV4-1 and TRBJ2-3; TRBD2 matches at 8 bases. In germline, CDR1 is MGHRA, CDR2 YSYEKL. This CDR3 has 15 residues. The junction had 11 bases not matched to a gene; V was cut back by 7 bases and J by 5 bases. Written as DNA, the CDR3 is TGCGCCAGCACTGTTAGCGGGGAGGCACGAGATACGCAGTATTTT. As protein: CASTVSGEARDTQYF.

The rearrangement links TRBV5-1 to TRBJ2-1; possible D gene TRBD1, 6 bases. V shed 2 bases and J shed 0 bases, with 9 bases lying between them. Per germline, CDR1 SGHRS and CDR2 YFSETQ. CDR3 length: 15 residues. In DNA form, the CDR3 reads TGCGCCAGCAGCTTCGACAGGCCCTCCTACAATGAGCAGTTCTTC. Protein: CASSFDRPSYNEQFF.

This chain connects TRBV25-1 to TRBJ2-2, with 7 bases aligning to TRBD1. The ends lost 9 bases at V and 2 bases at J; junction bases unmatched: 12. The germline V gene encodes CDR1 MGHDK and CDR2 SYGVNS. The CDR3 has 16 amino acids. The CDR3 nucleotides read TGTGCCAGGGTTCCCACTCGGGACAGTAACACCGGGGAGCTGTTTTTT. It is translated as CARVPTRDSNTGELFF.

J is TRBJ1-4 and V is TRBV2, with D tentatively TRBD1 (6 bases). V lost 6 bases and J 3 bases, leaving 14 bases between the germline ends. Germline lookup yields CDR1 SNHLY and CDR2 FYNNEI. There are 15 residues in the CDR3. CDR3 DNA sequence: TGTGCCAGCAGCCTTCAGGGGAAAGCTAATGAAAAACTGTTTTTT. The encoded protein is CASSLQGKANEKLFF.

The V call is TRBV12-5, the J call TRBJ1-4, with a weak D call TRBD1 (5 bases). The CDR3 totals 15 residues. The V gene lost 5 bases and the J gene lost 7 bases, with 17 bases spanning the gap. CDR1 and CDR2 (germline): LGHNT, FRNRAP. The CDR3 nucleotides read TGTGCTAGTGGTGCTCCCGGGGCGGGGGGTGAAAAACTGTTTTTT. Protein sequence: CASGAPGAGGEKLFF.

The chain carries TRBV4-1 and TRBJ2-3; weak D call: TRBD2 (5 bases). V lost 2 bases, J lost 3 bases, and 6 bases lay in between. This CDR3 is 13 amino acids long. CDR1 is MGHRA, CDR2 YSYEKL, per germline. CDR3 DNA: TGCGCCAGCAGCCAAACTAGGACAGATACGCAGTATTTT. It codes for CASSQTRTDTQYF.

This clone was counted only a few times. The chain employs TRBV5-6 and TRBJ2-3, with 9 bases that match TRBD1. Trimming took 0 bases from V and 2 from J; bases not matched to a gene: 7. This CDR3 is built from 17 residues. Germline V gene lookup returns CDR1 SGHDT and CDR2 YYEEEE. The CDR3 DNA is TGTGCCAGCAGCTTGGCGTTCGGACAGGGGTACACAGATACGCAGTATTTT. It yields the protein CASSLAFGQGYTDTQYF.

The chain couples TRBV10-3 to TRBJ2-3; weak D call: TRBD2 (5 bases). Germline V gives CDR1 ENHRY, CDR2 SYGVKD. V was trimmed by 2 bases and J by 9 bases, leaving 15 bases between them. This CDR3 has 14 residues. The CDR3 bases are TGTGCCATCAGTGAGCTGACTACGCCACCGACGCAGTATTTT. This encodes CAISELTTPPTQYF.